These 5 T cell receptor beta chains were sequenced from one sample in a study of blood T cell repertoires in COVID-19. Data came from immunoSEQ multiplex PCR; TCRdb stores just in-frame clones and leaves some out. The sample holds about 80,000 clones, roughly 80% seen once. Sequences were obtained from peripheral blood. Receptor source: an elderly man with active or convalescent COVID-19.

The chain combines TRBV20-1 with TRBJ2-3; 7 positions agree with TRBD2. The germline V gene has CDR1 DFQATT and CDR2 SNEGSKA (reference sequence). This CDR3 is built from 11 residues. J was trimmed by 7 bases and V by 6 bases; bases with no gene match: 4. CDR3 sequence (DNA): TGCAGTGCCGCGGGGGATTATACGCAGTATTTT. This sequence encodes CSAAGDYTQYF.

This chain joins TRBV5-6 and TRBJ2-7; 8 nucleotides line up with TRBD2. The CDR3 runs to 13 residues. The germline gives CDR1 SGHDT, CDR2 YYEEEE. J gave up 7 bases and V 4 bases, and 7 bases lay outside the gene matches. The CDR3 spells CASSREGRGEQYV. CDR3 bases: TGTGCCAGCAGCCGGGAGGGGCGGGGGGAGCAGTACGTC.

The CDR3 sequence is CASSEGLAGPQETQYF. Written as DNA, the CDR3 is TGTGCCAGCAGTGAAGGGCTAGCGGGGCCCCAAGAGACCCAGTACTTC. The J gene is TRBJ2-5, the V gene TRBV6-1; 9 bases match TRBD2. With 1 base clipped from V and 1 base from J, the junction kept 4 bases outside the gene matches. The V gene's germline CDR1 is MNHNS and CDR2 SASEGT. This CDR3 comprises 16 residues.

The chain links TRBV28 to TRBJ1-5; D ambiguous. The V and J ends lost 5 bases and 7 bases respectively, with 18 bases between them. This CDR3 region has 15 residues. Germline values: CDR1 MDHEN, CDR2 SYDVKM. This CDR3 is CASSPPAAGIQPQHF. CDR3 nucleotides: TGTGCCAGCAGTCCCCCGGCGGCGGGCATCCAGCCCCAGCATTTT.

The rearrangement joins TRBV27 to TRBJ1-1; 7 bases agree with TRBD1. The trim removed 5 bases at V and 2 bases at J, leaving 5 bases unmatched. The CDR3 loop spans 14 amino acids. Germline V CDR1 and CDR2: MNHEY, SMNVEV (reference sequence). CDR3 sequence: CASSKGGINTEAFF. CDR3 coding DNA: TGTGCCAGCAGTAAAGGGGGCATCAACACTGAAGCTTTCTTT.